The 29 T cell receptor beta chains listed next were all sequenced from one sample in a study of T cell changes during pregnancy in multiple sclerosis. Repertoires were generated with immunoSEQ multiplex PCR, while TCRdb's copy carries only in-frame clones and drops some. The repertoire holds 50,000 to 65,000 clones, with over 85% as singletons. Here the sequenced sample was CD8+ T cells from peripheral blood mononuclear cells, taken before pregnancy. The receptors were gathered from a female donor with multiple sclerosis, enrolled in a pregnancy study.

The rearrangement joins TRBV19 to TRBJ2-7; 7 positions agree with TRBD1. The CDR3 runs 13 residues. V gave up 5 bases and J gave up 3 bases; unmatched junction bases: 4. Germline values: CDR1 LNHDA, CDR2 SQIVND (reference sequence). The CDR3 here is CASSFRQGYEQYF. CDR3 in DNA: TGTGCCAGTAGTTTCCGACAGGGCTACGAGCAGTACTTC.

V usage is TRBV27 and J usage is TRBJ1-1; D gene ambiguous. The CDR3 has 10 residues. Germline lookup yields CDR1 MNHEY and CDR2 SMNVEV (reference sequence). V dropped 8 bases and J dropped 3 bases, with 4 bases sitting between them. CDR3 protein: CASGYTEAFF. CDR3 nucleotide sequence: TGTGCCAGCGGCTACACTGAAGCTTTCTTT.

DNA for the CDR3: TGTGCCAGCTACAGCCTCTGGACAGAATATAACTATGGCTACACCTTC. The encoded protein is CASYSLWTEYNYGYTF. This sequence joins TRBV2 and TRBJ1-2; TRBD1 might be the D (6 bases). The CDR3 is made up of 16 amino acids. V was clipped by 8 bases and J by 1 base, with 20 bases between them. Germline lookup yields CDR1 SNHLY and CDR2 FYNNEI.

The chain has TRBV27 and TRBJ2-2, with 7 bases aligning to TRBD1. CDR3 length equals 14 residues. Per germline, CDR1 MNHEY and CDR2 SMNVEV (reference sequence). With V trimmed by 5 bases and J by 7 bases, 7 bases remained unmatched. CDR3 coding DNA: TGTGCCAGCAGTGCGACAGGGTTGGGCGGGGAGCTGTTTTTT. Translation: CASSATGLGGELFF.

The rearrangement uses TRBV11-2 and TRBJ2-7; 10 bases fit TRBD1. This CDR3 region has 13 residues. Per germline, CDR1 SGHAT and CDR2 FQNNGV. The junction had 2 bases not matched to a gene; V was cut back by 3 bases and J by 6 bases. The CDR3 nucleotides read TGTGCCAGCAGCTTGACAGGGGGCAGCGAGCAGTACTTC. It specifies CASSLTGGSEQYF.

The V and J genes are TRBV6-5 and TRBJ1-2; 7 bases agree with TRBD1. After removal of 4 bases from V and 2 bases from J, the junction contained 7 bases not matched to a gene. Germline lookup yields CDR1 MNHEY and CDR2 SVGAGI. CDR3 length equals 15 residues. This CDR3 reads CASSSETGINYGYTF. The CDR3 DNA reads TGTGCCAGCAGTTCCGAGACAGGGATAAACTATGGCTACACCTTC.

This clone was seen only once. V is TRBV6-4 and J is TRBJ2-3; 7 nucleotides line up with TRBD2. Per the germline V gene, CDR1 is MRHNA and CDR2 is SNTAGT. Trimming took 3 bases from V and 0 from J; bases not matched to a gene: 12. CDR3 size: 18 residues. The CDR3 DNA sequence: TGTGCCAGCAGTGAGAAAAGCGGGGAGTCCCTTAGCACAGATACGCAGTATTTT. It encodes CASSEKSGESLSTDTQYF.

This chain connects TRBV4-3 to TRBJ1-6; the D is unclear. V lost 4 bases and J lost 3, with 10 bases in between. The CDR3 sequence is 15 residues long. Germline lookup yields CDR1 LGHNA and CDR2 YSLEER. The CDR3 protein is CASSPRDDYNSPLHF. In DNA form, the CDR3 reads TGCGCCAGCAGCCCCCGGGATGACTATAATTCACCCCTCCACTTT.

J is TRBJ2-7 and V is TRBV5-6; D ambiguous. There are 11 residues in the CDR3. CDR1 is SGHDT and CDR2 is YYEEEE in the germline V gene. V was cut by 5 bases and J by 4 bases, with 7 bases left in between. In DNA, the CDR3 is TGTGCCAGCAGTACGGTTTACGAGCAGTACTTC. Translating gives CASSTVYEQYF.

This sequence joins TRBV5-6 and TRBJ1-3, with TRBD1 as a possible D gene (6 bases). The V end was cut by 1 base, the J end by 9 bases, with 14 bases between. The CDR3 is 14 residues long. Germline-derived CDR1 and CDR2 are SGHDT and YYEEEE. DNA for the CDR3: TGTGCCAGCAGCTTGCGGCAGGGGAGTAGCACCATATATTTT. This encodes CASSLRQGSSTIYF. Full variable domain (rest looked up from reference TRBV5-6 and TRBJ1-3): DAGVTQSPTHLIKTRGQQVTLRCSPKSGHDTVSWYQQALGQGPQFIFQYYEEEERQRGNFPDRFSGHQFPNYSSELNVNALLLGDSALYLCASSLRQGSSTIYFGEGSWLTVV.

The rearrangement links TRBV7-2 to TRBJ2-5; no firm D call. This CDR3 is 16 amino acids long. V lost 1 base and J lost 5, with 17 bases in between. The germline V gene has CDR1 SGHTA and CDR2 FQGNSA. CDR3 residues: CASSLVVSSVWETQYF. In nucleotides, the CDR3 is TGTGCCAGCAGCTTAGTGGTTAGCTCGGTATGGGAGACCCAGTACTTC.

The CDR3, as DNA: TGTGCCAGCAGCTTCGGGACAGGGGGCGCCGGTGGCTACACCTTC. It yields the protein CASSFGTGGAGGYTF. The V and J genes are TRBV27 and TRBJ1-2; 12 bases line up with TRBD1. The CDR3 is 15 amino acids. Germline CDR1 reads MNHEY; CDR2 reads SMNVEV (reference sequence). Trimming at V came to 6 bases and at J to 7 bases, leaving 9 bases not matched to a gene.

The chain is built from TRBV7-9 and TRBJ2-7; D is perhaps TRBD2 (6 bases). Germline lookup yields CDR1 SEHNR and CDR2 FQNEAQ (reference sequence). The CDR3 covers 15 residues. V shed 5 bases and J shed 3 bases, with 17 bases lying between them. CDR3 nucleotide sequence: TGTGCCAGCAGCCAAGAAACGGGACTGCGCTACGAGCAGTACTTC. Its protein product is CASSQETGLRYEQYF.

The V call is TRBV4-2, the J call TRBJ2-7; D may be TRBD1 (5 bases). The germline V gene encodes CDR1 LGHNA and CDR2 YNFKEQ. Deletions cut 1 base from V and 4 bases from J, with 11 bases between. The CDR3 is 14 amino acids. CDR3 in amino acids: CASSQGLQGYEQYF. The DNA of the CDR3 is TGTGCCAGCAGCCAAGGACTCCAGGGATACGAGCAGTACTTC.

The rearrangement joins TRBV7-9 to TRBJ1-2; a weak D match, TRBD1 (5 bases). Germline V gene sequence: CDR1 SEHNR, CDR2 FQNEAQ (reference sequence). Trimming removed 3 bases from V and 6 bases from J, with 17 bases in between. The CDR3 runs to 15 residues. The CDR3 is CASSLRDSGFHGYTF. CDR3 DNA: TGTGCCAGCAGCTTGCGGGACTCCGGCTTCCATGGCTACACCTTC.

V is TRBV6-1 and J is TRBJ2-2, with D hard to call. Germline CDR1 reads MNHNS; CDR2 reads SASEGT. V lost 1 base and J 3 bases, leaving 6 bases between the germline ends. This CDR3 is built from 14 residues. The CDR3 sequence: CASSEVRYTGELFF. CDR3 coding DNA: TGTGCCAGCAGTGAAGTCAGATACACCGGGGAGCTGTTTTTT.

J is TRBJ2-2 and V is TRBV9, with 8 bases identical to TRBD1. The CDR3 sequence is 17 residues long. V shed 3 bases and J 2 bases; nucleotides not matched to a gene: 9. CDR1 and CDR2 (germline): SGDLS, YYNGEE. DNA for the CDR3: TGTGCCAGCAGCGCGAGGCCAGGGGGCCCTAACACCGGGGAGCTGTTTTTT. It codes for CASSARPGGPNTGELFF.

V usage is TRBV7-9 and J usage is TRBJ2-6, with 7 bases fitting TRBD1. The length of the CDR3 is 19 residues. From germline, CDR1 is SEHNR and CDR2 FQNEAQ (reference sequence). J lost 3 bases, V lost 8 bases, and 19 bases had no gene match. CDR3 coding DNA: TGTGCCAGCTGGGGGCCAGGGGGAGAGTGGAAGGGTGGGGCCAACGTCCTGACTTTC. Translation: CASWGPGGEWKGGANVLTF.

The V and J genes are TRBV5-6 and TRBJ2-7; 7 positions match TRBD2. CDR1 and CDR2 (germline): SGHDT, YYEEEE. The CDR3 is 16 residues long. With V trimmed by 4 bases and J by 0 bases, 10 bases remained unmatched. CDR3 region: CASSPPGGLSSYEQYF. DNA for the CDR3: TGTGCCAGCAGCCCCCCGGGAGGATTGAGCTCCTACGAGCAGTACTTC.

The V call is TRBV6-5, the J call TRBJ1-2; 10 bases match TRBD1. The J segment lost 8 bases and the V segment lost 7 bases, leaving 7 bases of the junction unmatched. The CDR3 totals 13 residues. Looked up from germline, CDR1 is MNHEY and CDR2 is SVGAGI. The CDR3 protein is CASTIDRGRGYTF. As DNA, the CDR3 is TGTGCCAGCACCATAGACAGGGGGCGCGGCTACACCTTC.

This clone has a handful of counts. CDR3 amino acids: CATGGGNTEAFF. CDR3 bases: TGTGCCACCGGGGGAGGGAACACTGAAGCTTTCTTT. The rearrangement links TRBV25-1 to TRBJ1-1; maybe TRBD1 (5 bases). CDR1 is MGHDK, CDR2 SYGVNS, per germline. The CDR3 has 12 amino acids. With 10 bases removed from V and 1 base from J, the gap between germline ends came to 10 bases.

The chain recombines TRBV6-5 with TRBJ2-5; no firm D call. Trimming shortened V by 0 bases and J by 3 bases, and 11 bases separated the two germline ends. Germline V lookup: CDR1 MNHEY, CDR2 SVGAGI. The CDR3 extends over 15 amino acids. CDR3 amino acids: CASSYSQYLKETQYF. The CDR3 coding sequence is TGTGCCAGCAGTTACTCACAATACCTTAAAGAGACCCAGTACTTC.

V usage is TRBV7-6 and J usage is TRBJ2-2; no reliable D call. Germline V lookup: CDR1 SGHVS, CDR2 FNYEAQ. This CDR3 comprises 14 residues. The ends were cut back, 0 bases at V and 6 bases at J, with 8 bases in the middle. The CDR3 sequence: CASSLALEAGELFF. The CDR3 DNA reads TGTGCCAGCAGCTTAGCGCTAGAGGCCGGGGAGCTGTTTTTT.

The V call is TRBV7-9, the J call TRBJ1-2; the D is unclear. There are 13 residues in the CDR3. Trimming pared 0 bases from V and 6 bases from J, leaving 8 bases between. Germline lookup yields CDR1 SEHNR and CDR2 FQNEAQ (reference sequence). Here the CDR3 reads CASSLAVPDGYTF. The CDR3 DNA reads as TGTGCCAGCAGCTTAGCCGTCCCGGATGGCTACACCTTC.

This clone has a single count. The chain couples TRBV7-2 to TRBJ2-3; the match to TRBD2 covers 9 bases. CDR3 length: 16 residues. The trim removed 1 base at V and 3 bases at J, leaving 5 bases unmatched. CDR1 is SGHTA and CDR2 is FQGNSA in the germline V gene. The CDR3 bases are TGTGCCAGCAGCTTAGATCCAGCGGGGGGTACAGATACGCAGTATTTT. Translated: CASSLDPAGGTDTQYF.

The gene calls are TRBV2 and TRBJ2-2, with 8 nucleotides matching TRBD1. With V trimmed by 3 bases and J by 5 bases, 8 bases remained unmatched. Germline CDR1 reads SNHLY; CDR2 reads FYNNEI. The CDR3 is 16 amino acids. This chain's CDR3 is CASSDPGQGGTGELFF. CDR3 in DNA: TGTGCCAGCAGTGACCCCGGACAGGGAGGAACCGGGGAGCTGTTTTTT.

This clone was recorded many times. The rearrangement uses TRBV9 and TRBJ1-6, with TRBD1 matching 9 bases. The CDR3 spans 16 residues. Germline V lookup: CDR1 SGDLS, CDR2 YYNGEE. Trimming removed 3 bases from V and 9 bases from J; junction bases left unmatched: 10. The CDR3 loop reads CASSGGVGTGSSPLHF. The CDR3 DNA follows: TGTGCCAGCAGCGGCGGAGTCGGGACAGGGAGTTCACCCCTCCACTTT.

The chain joins TRBV7-9 to TRBJ1-5; 10 bases fit TRBD1. V lost 5 bases, J lost 2 bases, and 15 bases stayed unmatched. Germline CDR1 is SEHNR and CDR2 is FQNEAQ (reference sequence). The CDR3 length is 19 residues. As DNA, the CDR3 is TGTGCCAGCAGCCAGGGGACAGGGGAAGATCTTTGGGGCAATCAGCCCCAGCATTTT. This gives the protein CASSQGTGEDLWGNQPQHF.

The J gene is TRBJ1-1, the V gene TRBV15; tentatively, D is TRBD1 (6 bases). This CDR3 region has 16 residues. Trimming left V 3 bases short and J 4 bases short, with 18 bases between. Per the germline V gene, CDR1 is LNHNV and CDR2 is YYDKDF (reference sequence). The CDR3 region is CATSSLSQGKGTEAFF. The CDR3, as DNA: TGTGCCACCAGCAGCCTATCACAGGGAAAAGGCACTGAAGCTTTCTTT.